This T cell receptor beta chain was found in a study of blood T cell repertoires in COVID-19. The wider study: Italy, Spain and the United States were the sources of the convalescent and acute COVID-19 samples.

Original processing notes: Amplified reference gene primers provided the basis for estimating nucleated cell counts. Sequencing was performed with immunoSEQ multiplex PCR; in TCRdb, only in-frame clones are kept and a portion is missing. V and J calls and clone size come straight from that table; D and trimming were deduced from the DNA. Altogether fewer than 350,000 clones are present, 90% being singletons, with the ten largest covering less than 2%. Trimming took 5 bases from V and 5 from J; bases not matched to a gene: 8. Germline V gives CDR1 MDHEN, CDR2 SYDVKM. The CDR3 is 14 residues long. The chain combines TRBV28 with TRBJ2-7; 8 bases are a match to TRBD1. Sequencing was carried out using PBMCs or T cells enriched from blood (not recorded which). The TCR was taken from a young woman with acute COVID-19. The CDR3 sequence: CASSIPDRVNEQYF. Here the CDR3 DNA reads TGTGCCAGCAGTATTCCGGACAGGGTCAACGAGCAGTACTTC.